This paragraph reports one T cell receptor beta chain. What it binds is not known. CDR1 SGHRS and CDR2 YFSETQ come from the germline V gene. The length of the CDR3 is 14 residues. V was clipped by 4 bases and J by 2 bases, with 12 bases between them. Sequencing followed a ViraFEST assay step that expanded antigen-specific CD4+ T cells with viral peptide pools. Culture lasted roughly eleven days before CD4+ T cell isolation. Vaccine administered to participants consisted of two doses of either BNT162b2 or mRNA-1273. Cultures received IL-2 medium that replaced half the medium on days 3 and 7. These data are taken from a study of vaccination effects on CD4 cells after COVID-19. Regarding the study as a whole: Of the vaccine-induced clones from healthy vaccinees, merely 1 of 255 recognized common cold coronaviruses as well.

TCRdb's table, derived via immunoSEQ multiplex PCR, lists solely in-frame clones and lacks some. The sample yields roughly 27,000 clones, over 65% seen once. The chain uses TRBV5-1 and TRBJ1-2; D gene ambiguous. The source of this sequence is a human donor who received a COVID-19 vaccine. Sequenced here: CD4+ T cells from PBMCs cultured with HCoV-NL63 spike peptides, sampled after COVID-19 vaccination. CDR3 loop: CASSGRLGNYGYTF. DNA for the CDR3: TGCGCCAGCAGCGGTCGGCTGGGCAACTATGGCTACACCTTC.